These 31 T cell receptor beta chains were all obtained from the same sample, sequenced in a study of quantifying T cell responses using KT2 cells. As for the study in general: cDNA was made from DNase-treated RNA using alpha and beta constant primers.

Each cDNA got a UMI-containing oligo ligated at its 3' end. An equimolar mix of RC1.1 and RC1.2 primed the beta chain across TRBC1 and TRBC2. TCRdb passed the UMI-ligation and nested PCR reads through MiXCR, listing each CDR3 protein once. The sample carries tens of thousands of distinct CDR3 sequences, 12% recorded once. Sequenced input: PBMCs spiked with cells of the T cell clone KT2. These receptors were taken from a human donor.

This clonotype was detected a few times. The chain couples TRBV2 to TRBJ1-1; D unclear. The CDR3 totals 14 residues. V was trimmed by 6 bases and J by 2 bases, leaving 13 bases between them. Germline V gene lookup returns CDR1 SNHLY and CDR2 FYNNEI. CDR3: CASRSDRANTEAFF. DNA of the CDR3: TGTGCCAGCAGATCCGACCGAGCCAACACTGAAGCTTTCTTT.

This clonotype was observed a handful of times. This sequence joins TRBV6-5 and TRBJ2-7; possible D gene TRBD1, 5 bases. Germline CDR1 is MNHEY and CDR2 is SVGAGI. The CDR3 has 14 amino acids. Trimming removed 2 bases from V and 3 bases from J, with 11 bases in between. Here the CDR3 DNA reads TGTGCCAGCAGTTACGCAGACGACAGCTACGAGCAGTACTTC. As protein: CASSYADDSYEQYF.

Ten or more counts support this clonotype. The chain joins TRBV6-1 to TRBJ1-4; D gene uncertain. Germline CDR1 MNHNS, CDR2 SASEGT. Trimming removed 2 bases from V and 8 bases from J, with 15 bases in between. CDR3 length equals 15 residues. CDR3 sequence (DNA): TGTGCCAGCAGTGAAAGGACGGAGATGGAAGAAAAACTGTTTTTT. Translated, it gives CASSERTEMEEKLFF.

V usage is TRBV7-3 and J usage is TRBJ2-3; 8 bases map to TRBD2. Looked up from germline, CDR1 is SGHTA and CDR2 is FQGTGA. The CDR3 sequence is 16 residues long. Trimming at V came to 5 bases and at J to 1 base, leaving 8 bases not matched to a gene. CDR3 in amino acids: CASSPQAGVGTDTQYF. The CDR3 nucleotides are TGTGCCAGCAGCCCACAAGCGGGAGTGGGCACAGATACGCAGTATTTT.

This sequence joins TRBV14 and TRBJ1-1; D possibly corresponds to TRBD1 (5 bases). Germline V lookup: CDR1 SGHDN, CDR2 FVKESK. Trimming took 0 bases from V and 6 from J, leaving 11 bases between them. The CDR3 runs to 14 residues. DNA for the CDR3: TGTGCCAGCAGCCAAGAAGGTGGAGGGGCTGAAGCTTTCTTT. This gives the protein CASSQEGGGAEAFF.

The chain combines TRBV7-2 with TRBJ2-1; a possible D gene is TRBD2 (5 bases). The CDR3 totals 14 residues. The V end lost 7 bases, the J end lost 5 bases, and 15 bases lay between the germline ends. CDR1 and CDR2 from the germline V gene are SGHTA and FQGNSA. The CDR3: CASNVGVRNNEQFF. CDR3 sequence (DNA): TGTGCCAGCAACGTGGGAGTAAGGAACAATGAGCAGTTCTTC. Looking up the rest from reference TRBV7-2 and TRBJ2-1 gives the full variable domain: GAGVSQSPSNKVTEKGKDVELRCDPISGHTALYWYRQSLGQGLEFLIYFQGNSAPDKSGLPSDRFSAERTGGSVSTLTIQRTQQEDSAVYLCASNVGVRNNEQFFGPGTRLTVL.

The gene calls are TRBV20-1 and TRBJ1-1; D is ambiguous. In germline, CDR1 is DFQATT, CDR2 SNEGSKA (reference sequence). Deletions cut 0 bases from V and 5 bases from J, with 1 base between. The CDR3 contains 10 residues. CDR3 residues: CSARDTEAFF. For the CDR3, the DNA is TGCAGTGCTAGAGATACTGAAGCTTTCTTT.

This clonotype has a count of ten or more. The V call is TRBV7-8, the J call TRBJ2-7, with 8 bases that match TRBD2. Trimming at V came to 5 bases and at J to 0 bases, leaving 9 bases not matched to a gene. The germline CDR1 and CDR2 sequences are SGHVS and FQNEAQ. This CDR3 spans 16 amino acids. The CDR3 sequence is CASSRYSGSSSYEQYF. The CDR3 DNA follows: TGTGCCAGCAGCCGATACAGCGGGAGTAGCTCCTACGAGCAGTACTTC.

The chain uses TRBV19 and TRBJ2-7; 10 bases fit TRBD1. The germline V gene encodes CDR1 LNHDA and CDR2 SQIVND (reference sequence). This CDR3 comprises 15 residues. V trimming: 4 bases; J trimming: 4 bases; junction bases outside the gene matches: 7. The CDR3 reads CASSNPRTGGYEQYF. Written as DNA, the CDR3 is TGTGCCAGTAGTAACCCACGGACAGGGGGTTACGAGCAGTACTTC.

This clonotype was observed a few times. This sequence joins TRBV12-3 or TRBV12-4 and TRBJ2-7, with D unclear. V was pared by 1 base and J by 3 bases, with 4 bases between. The CDR3 loop spans 12 amino acids. CDR3 sequence (DNA): TGTGCCAGCAGTTTAGGGTTCTACGAGCAGTACTTC. Translation gives CASSLGFYEQYF.

This chain connects TRBV7-9 to TRBJ2-3; 8 positions agree with TRBD2. Germline V gene lookup returns CDR1 SEHNR and CDR2 FQNEAQ (reference sequence). The CDR3 has 16 residues. Trimming at V came to 5 bases and at J to 8 bases, leaving 15 bases not matched to a gene. CDR3 region: CASSPTFTGTRFTQYF. Written as DNA, the CDR3 is TGTGCCAGCAGCCCTACCTTTACCGGGACTAGATTTACGCAGTATTTT. The whole variable domain, remainder taken from reference TRBV7-9 and TRBJ2-3, is DTGVSQNPRHKITKRGQNVTFRCDPISEHNRLYWYRQTLGQGPEFLTYFQNEAQLEKSRLLSDRFSAERPKGSFSTLEIQRTEQGDSAMYLCASSPTFTGTRFTQYFGPGTRLTVL.

This clonotype was recorded many times. The chain couples TRBV11-3 to TRBJ2-7; perhaps TRBD1 as D (5 bases). Germline V gene lookup returns CDR1 SGHNT and CDR2 YENEEA. The CDR3 totals 13 residues. The V and J ends lost 11 bases and 3 bases respectively, with 17 bases between them. CDR3 amino acids: CASSLQELYEQYF. In nucleotides, the CDR3 is TGTGCCTCCTCACTACAGGAACTCTACGAGCAGTACTTC.

At least ten counts were recorded for this clonotype. The chain carries TRBV20-1 and TRBJ1-1, with D unresolved. The CDR3 is 15 amino acids. V shed 2 bases and J shed 5 bases, with 18 bases lying between them. Germline lookup yields CDR1 DFQATT and CDR2 SNEGSKA (reference sequence). The CDR3 DNA reads as TGCAGTGCTAGATTCGGGCTGGGTGGACGGACTGAAGCTTTCTTT. It specifies CSARFGLGGRTEAFF.

This clonotype came up a few times. The gene calls are TRBV5-6 and TRBJ1-5; TRBD1 matches 8 bases. This CDR3 region has 13 residues. Germline CDR1 and CDR2: SGHDT and YYEEEE. J was trimmed by 8 bases and V by 1 base; bases with no gene match: 2. CDR3 coding DNA: TGTGCCAGCAGCTTGCAGGGGGCGAAGCCCCAGCATTTT. This encodes CASSLQGAKPQHF.

The chain combines TRBV19 with TRBJ2-5, with D perhaps matching TRBD2 (5 bases). V lost 3 bases to trimming and J lost 5 bases, with 13 bases between them. CDR1 and CDR2 from the germline V gene are LNHDA and SQIVND (reference sequence). This CDR3 has 14 amino acids. DNA of the CDR3: TGTGCCAGTAGTATCCGAGAGCGGCAGGAGACCCAGTACTTC. This gives the protein CASSIRERQETQYF.

The gene calls are TRBV20-1 and TRBJ2-7; tentatively, D is TRBD1 (6 bases). The CDR3 consists of 14 residues. Germline CDR1 is DFQATT and CDR2 is SNEGSKA (reference sequence). CDR3 DNA: TGCAGCTTCAGGGGACCAGGGTCCCCCTACGAGCAGTACTTC. Its translation: CSFRGPGSPYEQYF.

The gene calls are TRBV5-1 and TRBJ1-5, with TRBD1 matching over 8 bases. Germline CDR1 reads SGHRS; CDR2 reads YFSETQ. The CDR3 contains 15 residues. Losses at the gene ends were 4 bases for V and 0 bases for J; bases not matched to a gene: 3. In DNA, the CDR3 is TGCGCCAGCAGCCCCGACAGGGGTAGCAATCAGCCCCAGCATTTT. Translated, it gives CASSPDRGSNQPQHF.

About this clonotype itself: A read error may account for a junction end that differs from germline. The J gene is TRBJ2-1, the V gene TRBV10-1; 9 bases line up with TRBD2. Germline V gives CDR1 WNHNN, CDR2 SYGVQD (reference sequence). This CDR3 region has 12 residues. CDR3 in amino acids: CASPEGGRASVF. The CDR3 DNA reads TGCGCCAGCCCCGAGGGCGGGAGGGCCAGTGTCTTC.

The table lists this clonotype with a few counts. The V gene is TRBV12-3 or TRBV12-4, the J gene TRBJ2-3, with D uncertain. V shed 8 bases and J shed 2 bases, with 14 bases lying between them. The CDR3 length is 14 residues. The CDR3 spells CASGPLANTDTQYF. The CDR3 DNA reads as TGTGCCAGCGGGCCCTTGGCGAACACAGATACGCAGTATTTT.

The chain uses TRBV30 and TRBJ2-3; the match to TRBD2 covers 7 bases. CDR3 length equals 15 residues. V lost 7 bases to trimming and J lost 2 bases; unmatched junction nucleotides: 12. The V gene's germline CDR1 is GTSNPN and CDR2 SVGIG (reference sequence). The CDR3 protein is CASPLRTRYTDTQYF. As DNA, the CDR3 is TGTGCCTCACCCTTACGGACTAGATACACAGATACGCAGTATTTT.

This clonotype was detected a few times. The V gene is TRBV20-1, the J gene TRBJ1-5; TRBD1 aligns across 7 bases. J lost 4 bases, V lost 2 bases, and 11 bases had no gene match. The CDR3 runs 16 residues. Germline V gene lookup returns CDR1 DFQATT and CDR2 SNEGSKA (reference sequence). The CDR3 nucleotides read TGCAGTGCTAGAAAAGTGCGGGACAGAGCTAATCAGCCCCAGCATTTT. It is translated as CSARKVRDRANQPQHF.

Here the CDR3 reads CASSDRVGEQFF. The CDR3 region has the DNA TGTGCCAGCAGTGACAGGGTGGGTGAGCAGTTCTTC. The chain links TRBV2 to TRBJ2-1, with D tentatively TRBD1 (5 bases). Germline V gene data show CDR1 as SNHLY and CDR2 as FYNNEI. The CDR3 has 12 amino acids. V lost 3 bases to trimming and J lost 9 bases, with 9 bases between them.

This sequence joins TRBV15 and TRBJ2-7, with TRBD1 as a possible D gene (6 bases). V was clipped by 0 bases and J by 1 base, with 16 bases between them. CDR3 length equals 17 residues. Germline CDR1 is LNHNV and CDR2 is YYDKDF (reference sequence). In nucleotides, the CDR3 is TGTGCCACCAGCAGAGACCCCACCCGGACAGCTTCCTACGAGCAGTACTTC. Its protein is CATSRDPTRTASYEQYF.

This clonotype was seen a handful of times. The gene calls are TRBV6-2 or TRBV6-3 and TRBJ2-4; a weak D match, TRBD2 (5 bases). Deletions cut 1 base from V and 1 base from J, with 8 bases between. This CDR3 region has 15 residues. Per the germline V gene, CDR1 is MNHEY and CDR2 is SVGEGT. In nucleotides, the CDR3 is TGTGCCAGCAGTTACTTTGGGAGCGCCAAAAACATTCAGTACTTC. It yields the protein CASSYFGSAKNIQYF.

The genes are TRBV13 and TRBJ1-1; D might be TRBD1 (6 bases). Germline V lookup: CDR1 PRHDT, CDR2 FYEKMQ (reference sequence). The CDR3 is 17 amino acids. Trimming took off 3 bases at V and 4 bases at J, with 21 bases between the two ends. The DNA of the CDR3 is TGTGCCAGCAGCTTGGGGCCCCTTCCGCTACAGGGCACTGAAGCTTTCTTT. Amino acids: CASSLGPLPLQGTEAFF.

This rearrangement joins TRBV6-6 to TRBJ2-1; 9 bases line up with TRBD2. The CDR3 is made up of 17 amino acids. Germline V gene data show CDR1 as MNHNY and CDR2 as SVGAGI (reference sequence). With 2 bases clipped from V and 7 bases from J, the junction kept 12 bases outside the gene matches. CDR3 DNA sequence: TGTGCCAGCAGTTACAAATCTGGTATAGCGGGAGCGAATGAGCAGTTCTTC. Its protein is CASSYKSGIAGANEQFF.

This clonotype was observed a few times. This chain joins TRBV12-3 or TRBV12-4 and TRBJ2-6; D remains ambiguous. V gave up 4 bases and J gave up 2 bases, with 3 bases separating them. The CDR3 length is 13 residues. The chain's CDR3 is CASSSAGANVLTF. The CDR3 DNA reads TGTGCCAGCAGTTCGGCTGGGGCCAACGTCCTGACTTTC.

There are many counts of this clonotype. The chain links TRBV20-1 to TRBJ2-1; 7 bases are shared with TRBD2. In germline, CDR1 is DFQATT, CDR2 SNEGSKA (reference sequence). This CDR3 has 13 amino acids. V shed 6 bases and J 9 bases; nucleotides not matched to a gene: 11. The CDR3 sequence is CSAPKGTTFEQFF. CDR3 coding DNA: TGCAGTGCGCCAAAGGGGACTACGTTTGAGCAGTTCTTC.

The V gene is TRBV29-1, the J gene TRBJ1-1, with TRBD1 matching 10 bases. The germline CDR1 and CDR2 sequences are SQVTM and ANQGSEA. This CDR3 has 13 residues. The V and J ends lost 4 bases and 6 bases, in that order; junction bases with no gene match: 5. CDR3 sequence: CSVARDRGSEAFF. The CDR3 DNA is TGCAGCGTTGCCCGGGACAGGGGCTCTGAAGCTTTCTTT.

The rearrangement links TRBV29-1 to TRBJ1-4; the D is unclear. V was pared by 7 bases and J by 5 bases, with 14 bases between. The germline gives CDR1 SQVTM, CDR2 ANQGSEA. The CDR3 runs 13 residues. The CDR3 sequence: CSAGLGGNEKLFF. For the CDR3, the DNA is TGCAGCGCTGGGTTAGGAGGCAATGAAAAACTGTTTTTT. Full variable domain (missing parts from reference TRBV29-1 and TRBJ1-4): SAVISQKPSRDICQRGTSLTIQCQVDSQVTMMFWYRQQPGQSLTLIATANQGSEATYESGFVIDKFPISRPNLTFSTLTVSNMSPEDSSIYLCSAGLGGNEKLFFGSGTQLSVL.

This clonotype has just a few counts. V gene TRBV6-1 combines with J gene TRBJ2-7; possibly TRBD1 for D (5 bases). This CDR3 spans 13 amino acids. The germline CDR1 and CDR2 sequences are MNHNS and SASEGT. V dropped 3 bases and J dropped 5 bases, with 11 bases sitting between them. The CDR3 DNA sequence: TGTGCCAGCAGTGACCCCGAAGGGGACGAGCAGTACTTC. Amino acids: CASSDPEGDEQYF.